These T cell receptor beta chains were read from a single sample in a study of shared clonotypes between healthy human individuals. The protocol was immunoSEQ multiplex PCR, while the TCRdb copy is restricted to in-frame clones and leaves out a portion. Here the sample spans more than 2,000,000 clones, 85% to 95% being singletons. The sample taken for sequencing was naive CD4+ T cells from PBMCs. These receptors all stem from a man younger than 35 in good health. Some clones in this sample may be carry-over from other donors' samples. The CDR3 runs from the conserved cysteine through the conserved F or W. D genes are given only for firm matches. Clone size appears in some rows only: once, few, many, or a class for an expanded clone.

>TRBV19|.|TRBJ2-4|TRBD1
CASSAHDRGSRDIQYF
TGTGCCAGTAGTGCTCACGACAGGGGGTCAAGGGACATTCAGTACTTC
>TRBV28|few|TRBJ1-1|.
CASSLQTEAFF
TGTGCCAGCAGTTTACAAACTGAAGCTTTCTTT
>TRBV7-3|.|TRBJ2-1|.
CASSFGGEQFF
TGTGCCAGCAGCTTCGGGGGTGAGCAGTTCTTC
>TRBV7-9|.|TRBJ2-7|.
CASSLVPRQGLRDEQYF
TGTGCCAGCAGCTTAGTCCCCCGACAGGGACTAAGGGACGAGCAGTACTTC
>TRBV27|.|TRBJ2-5|.
CASSPPTSLGRQETQYF
TGTGCCAGCAGTCCGCCCACCTCACTAGGAAGACAAGAGACCCAGTACTTC
>TRBV28|.|TRBJ2-7|.
CASSPMTPDGYEQYF
TGTGCCAGCAGTCCCATGACCCCGGACGGATACGAGCAGTACTTC
>TRBV11-3|.|TRBJ2-6|.
CASSSSVGTGANVLTF
TGTGCCAGCAGCTCTAGCGTGGGGACCGGGGCCAACGTCCTGACTTTC
>TRBV18|.|TRBJ1-4|.
CASSPPPSGLGEKLFF
TGTGCCAGCTCACCCCCCCCAAGTGGACTAGGCGAAAAACTGTTTTTT
>TRBV19|.|TRBJ1-2|.
CASSMNRNYGYTF
TGTGCCAGTAGTATGAACAGAAACTATGGCTACACCTTC
>TRBV28|.|TRBJ1-1|TRBD1
CASSFRTGGTEAFF
TGTGCCAGCAGTTTCCGGACAGGGGGAACTGAAGCTTTCTTT
>TRBV5-1|.|TRBJ2-1|.
CASSLILGSTDEQFF
TGCGCCAGCAGCTTGATCCTCGGGAGTACGGATGAGCAGTTCTTC
>TRBV19|.|TRBJ2-4|.
CASTEGALSKNIQYF
TGTGCCAGTACGGAGGGAGCTCTCTCCAAAAACATTCAGTACTTC
>TRBV28|.|TRBJ1-1|TRBD1
CASSLPGGGNTEAFF
TGTGCCAGCAGTTTACCAGGGGGCGGGAACACTGAAGCTTTCTTT
>TRBV9|few|TRBJ1-1|TRBD1
CASRRTGENTEAFF
TGTGCCAGCAGAAGGACAGGGGAGAACACTGAAGCTTTCTTT
>TRBV2|once|TRBJ2-5|TRBD2
CASRSGVAGLGETQYF
TGTGCCAGCAGGTCAGGGGTAGCGGGATTAGGGGAGACCCAGTACTTC
>TRBV14|.|TRBJ2-3|TRBD2
CASSQVLGAGVRDTQYF
TGTGCCAGCAGCCAAGTGCTCGGTGCGGGAGTACGAGATACGCAGTATTTT
>TRBV2|.|TRBJ1-5|.
CASSSTRGGQGQPQHF
TGTGCCAGCAGCAGCACGAGGGGGGGGCAGGGTCAGCCCCAGCATTTT
>TRBV11-2|.|TRBJ2-7|.
CASSFGMARYYEQYF
TGTGCCAGCAGCTTCGGTATGGCACGTTACTACGAGCAGTACTTC
>TRBV7-3|.|TRBJ2-1|TRBD2
CASSLQREMGNEQFF
TGTGCCAGCAGCTTACAGCGGGAGATGGGCAATGAGCAGTTCTTC
>TRBV19|.|TRBJ2-7|.
CASSTDSPLSREQYF
TGTGCCAGTAGTACAGACAGTCCCCTGTCTCGCGAGCAGTACTTC
>TRBV6-6|.|TRBJ2-7|TRBD2
CASRVRAGVSYEQYF
TGTGCCAGCAGAGTTAGAGCGGGAGTCTCCTACGAGCAGTACTTC
>TRBV7-8|.|TRBJ2-7|.
CASSYRQFEQYF
TGTGCCAGCAGCTACCGGCAGTTCGAGCAGTACTTC
>TRBV28|.|TRBJ2-7|TRBD2
CASTSWGGSSYEQYF
TGTGCCAGCACCTCATGGGGGGGGAGCTCCTACGAGCAGTACTTC
>TRBV30|once|TRBJ1-5|.
CAWSARDGFQPQHF
TGTGCCTGGAGTGCAAGAGACGGATTCCAGCCCCAGCATTTT
>TRBV5-1|.|TRBJ2-7|TRBD1
CASSLTGDEQYF
TGCGCCAGCTCCCTCACAGGGGACGAGCAGTACTTC
>TRBV5-1|.|TRBJ2-7|TRBD2
CASSIETSGRVSAYEQYF
TGCGCCAGCAGTATCGAGACTAGCGGGAGGGTTAGCGCATACGAGCAGTACTTC
>TRBV11-2|.|TRBJ2-5|TRBD2
CASSPAGTSGLLDF
TGTGCCAGCAGCCCAGCCGGGACTAGCGGTCTCCTAGACTTC
>TRBV5-1|.|TRBJ2-1|.
CASSPDVYNEQFF
TGCGCCAGCAGCCCGGACGTATACAATGAGCAGTTCTTC
>TRBV11-2|.|TRBJ1-4|TRBD1
CASSPLGTGFNEKLFF
TGTGCCAGCAGCCCTTTGGGGACAGGGTTTAATGAAAAACTGTTTTTT
>TRBV28|.|TRBJ2-2|TRBD2
CASTSLAGGPGELFF
TGTGCCAGTACCTCGCTAGCGGGAGGCCCCGGGGAGCTGTTTTTT
>TRBV5-1|once|TRBJ2-3|TRBD1
CASSPRTGGPDTQYF
TGCGCCAGCAGCCCCCGGACAGGGGGTCCAGATACGCAGTATTTT
>TRBV11-2|once|TRBJ2-5|TRBD1
CASSTGQGAGRTQYF
TGTGCCAGCAGCACCGGACAGGGGGCTGGGAGAACCCAGTACTTC
>TRBV28|.|TRBJ1-5|.
CASSLTGLGSNQPQHF
TGTGCCAGCAGTTTAACAGGGCTTGGAAGCAATCAGCCCCAGCATTTT
>TRBV28|.|TRBJ2-7|TRBD2
CATTGLADYEQYF
TGTGCCACCACGGGACTAGCGGACTACGAGCAGTACTTC
>TRBV4-2|.|TRBJ2-1|TRBD2
CASSPGLAGVNEQFF
TGTGCCAGCAGCCCCGGACTAGCGGGAGTTAATGAGCAGTTCTTC
>TRBV5-1|.|TRBJ1-1|TRBD1
CASSLPTGGLATEAFF
TGCGCCAGCAGCTTGCCGACAGGGGGTTTGGCCACTGAAGCTTTCTTT
>TRBV20-1|.|TRBJ2-5|.
CSGRLGETQYF
TGCAGTGGTCGGCTGGGAGAGACCCAGTACTTC
>TRBV19|.|TRBJ1-2|.
CASSIPRSGPYGYTF
TGTGCCAGTAGTATTCCCAGATCCGGACCATATGGCTACACCTTC
>TRBV29-1|.|TRBJ2-7|.
CSVVLTGFYEQYF
TGCAGCGTTGTTCTTACAGGGTTCTACGAGCAGTACTTC
>TRBV29-1|.|TRBJ1-1|.
CSVEPFKRGWETEAFF
TGCAGCGTTGAACCATTTAAGAGGGGGTGGGAGACTGAAGCTTTCTTT
>TRBV21-1|.|TRBJ2-1|.
CASSRTFSREGYNEQFF
TGTGCCAGCAGCAGGACCTTCTCCCGGGAGGGGTACAATGAGCAGTTCTTC
>TRBV5-8|.|TRBJ2-7|.
CASSFRETYEQYF
TGTGCCAGCAGCTTTCGGGAGACCTACGAGCAGTACTTC
>TRBV4-1|.|TRBJ1-2|.
CASSQERDTIYGYTF
TGCGCCAGCAGCCAGGAACGGGACACCATCTATGGCTACACCTTC
>TRBV5-1|once|TRBJ2-3|.
CASSPPGRDDTQYF
TGCGCCAGCAGCCCCCCCGGTCGTGATGATACGCAGTATTTT
>TRBV2|.|TRBJ1-2|.
CASRGTGQFYGYTF
TGTGCCAGCAGAGGTACCGGACAGTTCTATGGCTACACCTTC
>TRBV5-1|.|TRBJ1-1|.
CASSDSGQINTEAFF
TGCGCCAGCAGCGATTCCGGACAGATAAACACTGAAGCTTTCTTT
>TRBV4-2|.|TRBJ1-2|.
CASSQGGGGNYGYTF
TGTGCCAGCAGCCAAGGGGGAGGAGGAAACTATGGCTACACCTTC
>TRBV9|.|TRBJ1-1|.
CASSVDSGTEAFF
TGTGCCAGCAGCGTAGACAGTGGCACTGAAGCTTTCTTT
>TRBV19|.|TRBJ2-1|.
CASSIFRAGAYNEQFF
TGTGCCAGTAGTATATTTCGGGCGGGCGCCTACAATGAGCAGTTCTTC
>TRBV6-4|.|TRBJ1-1|.
CASSAQLDTEAFF
TGTGCCAGCAGTGCTCAATTGGACACTGAAGCTTTCTTT
>TRBV6-5|.|TRBJ1-5|.
CASSLRGSNQPQHF
TGTGCCAGCAGTCTCAGGGGTAGCAATCAGCCCCAGCATTTT
>TRBV7-9|.|TRBJ2-7|TRBD2
CASSLGGLAGAYEQYF
TGTGCCAGCAGCTTGGGGGGCCTAGCGGGAGCCTACGAGCAGTACTTC
>TRBV27|.|TRBJ1-1|.
CASQSIFMNTEAFF
TGTGCCAGCCAGAGTATTTTCATGAACACTGAAGCTTTCTTT
>TRBV9|.|TRBJ2-7|TRBD1
CASSHSGQGAIYEQYF
TGTGCCAGCAGCCATTCCGGACAGGGGGCTATTTACGAGCAGTACTTC
>TRBV9|.|TRBJ2-7|TRBD2
CASSEQAGGIYEQYF
TGTGCCAGCAGCGAACAAGCGGGAGGCATCTACGAGCAGTACTTC